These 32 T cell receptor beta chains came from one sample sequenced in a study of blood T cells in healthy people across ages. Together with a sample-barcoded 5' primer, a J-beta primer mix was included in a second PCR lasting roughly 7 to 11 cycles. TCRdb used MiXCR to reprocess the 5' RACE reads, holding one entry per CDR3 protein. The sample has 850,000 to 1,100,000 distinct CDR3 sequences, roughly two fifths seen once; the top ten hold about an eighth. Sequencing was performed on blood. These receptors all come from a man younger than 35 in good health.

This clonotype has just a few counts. This CDR3 is CASSLRQLEKLFF. CDR3 nucleotides: TGTGCCAGCAGTTTAAGGCAGCTTGAAAAACTGTTTTTT. This chain uses TRBV12-3 or TRBV12-4 with TRBJ1-4; D is unclear. CDR3 length: 13 amino acids. With 2 bases removed from V and 7 bases from J, the gap between germline ends came to 8 bases.

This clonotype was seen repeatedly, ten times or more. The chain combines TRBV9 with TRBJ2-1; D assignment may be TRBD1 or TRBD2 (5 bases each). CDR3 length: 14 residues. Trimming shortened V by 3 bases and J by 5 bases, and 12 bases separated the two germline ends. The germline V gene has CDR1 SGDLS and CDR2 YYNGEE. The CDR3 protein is CASSGFGDHNEQFF. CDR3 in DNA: TGTGCCAGCAGCGGTTTTGGGGACCACAATGAGCAGTTCTTC. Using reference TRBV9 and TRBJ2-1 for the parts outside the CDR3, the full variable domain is DSGVTQTPKHLITATGQRVTLRCSPRSGDLSVYWYQQSLDQGLQFLIQYYNGEERAKGNILERFSAQQFPDLHSELNLSSLELGDSALYFCASSGFGDHNEQFFGPGTRLTVL.

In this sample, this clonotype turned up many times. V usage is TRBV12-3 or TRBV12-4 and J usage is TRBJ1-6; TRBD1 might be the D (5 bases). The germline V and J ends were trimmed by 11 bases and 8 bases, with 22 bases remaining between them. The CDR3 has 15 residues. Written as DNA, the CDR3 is TGTGCCGCTAGCCGGGGGTCCAGGAGTGATTCACCCCTCCACTTT. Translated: CAASRGSRSDSPLHF.

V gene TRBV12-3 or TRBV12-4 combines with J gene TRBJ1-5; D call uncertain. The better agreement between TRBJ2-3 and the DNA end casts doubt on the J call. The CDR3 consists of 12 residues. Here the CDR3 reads CASRTPNQPQYF. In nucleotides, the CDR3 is TGTGCCAGCAGGACACCCAATCAGCCCCAGTATTTT.

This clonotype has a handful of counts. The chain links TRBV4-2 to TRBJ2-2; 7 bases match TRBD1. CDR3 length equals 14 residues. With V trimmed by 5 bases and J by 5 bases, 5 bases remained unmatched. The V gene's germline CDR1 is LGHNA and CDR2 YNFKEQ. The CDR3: CASSTTDRTGELFF. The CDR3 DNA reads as TGTGCCAGCAGCACGACGGACAGGACCGGGGAGCTGTTTTTT.

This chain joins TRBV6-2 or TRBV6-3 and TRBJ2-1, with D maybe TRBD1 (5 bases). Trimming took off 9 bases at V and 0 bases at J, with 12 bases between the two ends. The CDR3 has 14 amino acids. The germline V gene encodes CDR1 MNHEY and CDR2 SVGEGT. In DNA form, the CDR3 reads TGTGCCAGTAAGGGGTTCGGCTCCTACAATGAGCAGTTCTTC. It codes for CASKGFGSYNEQFF.

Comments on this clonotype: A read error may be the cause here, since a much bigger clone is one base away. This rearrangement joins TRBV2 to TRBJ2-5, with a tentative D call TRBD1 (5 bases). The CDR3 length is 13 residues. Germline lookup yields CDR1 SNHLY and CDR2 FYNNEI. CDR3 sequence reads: CVSSEDSQETQYF. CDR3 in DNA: TGTGTCAGCAGTGAAGACAGCCAAGAGACCCAGTACTTC.

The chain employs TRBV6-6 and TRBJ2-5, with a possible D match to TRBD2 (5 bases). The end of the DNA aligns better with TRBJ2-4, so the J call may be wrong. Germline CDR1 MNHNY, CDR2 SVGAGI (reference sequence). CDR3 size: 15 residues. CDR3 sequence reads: CASSYSRTGWDIQYF. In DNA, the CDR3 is TGTGCCAGCAGTTACTCGAGGACGGGGTGGGACATTCAGTACTTC.

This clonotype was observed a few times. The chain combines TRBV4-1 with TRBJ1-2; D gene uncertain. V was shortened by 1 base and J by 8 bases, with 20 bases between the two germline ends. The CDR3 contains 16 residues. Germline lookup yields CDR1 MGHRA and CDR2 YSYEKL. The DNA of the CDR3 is TGCGCCAGCAGCCAAGCGGCCGAGGAAGTAGTAGAAGGCTACACCTTC. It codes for CASSQAAEEVVEGYTF.

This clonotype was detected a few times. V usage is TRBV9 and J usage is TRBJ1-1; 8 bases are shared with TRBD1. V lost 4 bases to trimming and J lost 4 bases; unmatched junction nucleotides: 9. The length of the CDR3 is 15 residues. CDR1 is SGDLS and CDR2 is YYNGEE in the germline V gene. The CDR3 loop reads CASSPSGGSLTEAFF. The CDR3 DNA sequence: TGTGCCAGCAGCCCCTCAGGGGGCTCTCTCACTGAAGCTTTCTTT.

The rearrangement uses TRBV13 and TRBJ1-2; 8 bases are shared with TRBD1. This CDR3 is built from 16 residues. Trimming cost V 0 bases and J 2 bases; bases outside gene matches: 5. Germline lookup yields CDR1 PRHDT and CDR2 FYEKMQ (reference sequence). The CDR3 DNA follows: TGTGCCAGCAGCTTAGGCGGGTCAGGGGGCAACTATGGCTACACCTTC. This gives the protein CASSLGGSGGNYGYTF.

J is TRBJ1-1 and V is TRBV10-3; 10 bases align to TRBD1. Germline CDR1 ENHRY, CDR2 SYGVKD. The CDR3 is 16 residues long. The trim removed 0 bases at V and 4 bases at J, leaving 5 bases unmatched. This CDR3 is CAISESSGQGGTEAFF. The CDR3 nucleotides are TGTGCCATCAGTGAGTCCTCCGGACAGGGGGGCACTGAAGCTTTCTTT.

The CDR3 DNA sequence: TGTGCCAGCAGCCTGGAGGTGGGAGCTTTCTTT. Translation: CASSLEVGAFF. This chain links TRBV5-8 with TRBJ1-1; no definite D call. Trimming cost V 4 bases and J 10 bases, with 11 bases left between them. Germline V gene sequence: CDR1 SGHTS, CDR2 YDEGEE. CDR3 length: 11 amino acids.

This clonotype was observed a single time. CDR3: CATSDSSKSSEQFF. Written as DNA, the CDR3 is TGTGCCACCAGTGATTCGTCGAAATCCAGTGAGCAGTTCTTC. This sequence joins TRBV24-1 and TRBJ2-1, with D uncertain. The CDR3 contains 14 residues. V dropped 2 bases and J dropped 9 bases, with 13 bases sitting between them. Germline CDR1 and CDR2: KGHDR and SFDVKD.

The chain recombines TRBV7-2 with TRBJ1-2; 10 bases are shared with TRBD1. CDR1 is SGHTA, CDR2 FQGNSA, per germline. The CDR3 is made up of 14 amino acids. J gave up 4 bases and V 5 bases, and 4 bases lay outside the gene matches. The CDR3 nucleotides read TGTGCCAGCAGCGACAGGGGGCTCGGCTATGGCTACACCTTC. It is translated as CASSDRGLGYGYTF.

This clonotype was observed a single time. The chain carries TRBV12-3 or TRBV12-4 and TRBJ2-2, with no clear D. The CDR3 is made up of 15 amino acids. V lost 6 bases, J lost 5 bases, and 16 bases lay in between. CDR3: CASSLSPEGTGELFF. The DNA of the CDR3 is TGTGCCAGCAGCCTGAGCCCGGAAGGGACCGGGGAGCTGTTTTTT.

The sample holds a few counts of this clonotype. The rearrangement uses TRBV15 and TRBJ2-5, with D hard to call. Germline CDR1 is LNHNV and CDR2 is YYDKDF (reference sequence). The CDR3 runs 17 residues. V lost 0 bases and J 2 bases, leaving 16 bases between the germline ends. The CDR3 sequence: CATSRDNPYSIQETQYF. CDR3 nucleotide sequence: TGTGCCACCAGCAGAGATAACCCCTATTCAATACAAGAGACCCAGTACTTC.

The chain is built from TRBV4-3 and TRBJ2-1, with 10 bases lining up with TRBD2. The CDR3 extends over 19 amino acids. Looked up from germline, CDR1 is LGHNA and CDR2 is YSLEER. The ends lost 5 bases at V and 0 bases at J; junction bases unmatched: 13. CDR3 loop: CASSARILAGKSSYNEQFF. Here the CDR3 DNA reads TGCGCCAGCAGCGCACGCATACTAGCGGGGAAAAGCTCCTACAATGAGCAGTTCTTC.

The CDR3, as DNA: TGTGCCAGCAGTCGCGATTATGGCAAGCCCCAGCATTTT. It codes for CASSRDYGKPQHF. The rearrangement joins TRBV6-2 or TRBV6-3 to TRBJ1-5, with D unresolved. This CDR3 has 13 residues. Germline V gene sequence: CDR1 MNHEY, CDR2 SVGEGT. The germline V and J ends were trimmed by 5 bases and 8 bases, with 13 bases remaining between them.

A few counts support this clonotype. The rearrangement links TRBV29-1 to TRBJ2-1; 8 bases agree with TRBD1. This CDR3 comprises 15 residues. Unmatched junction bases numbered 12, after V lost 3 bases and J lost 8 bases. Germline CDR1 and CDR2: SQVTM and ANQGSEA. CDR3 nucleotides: TGCAGCGTTGACGGTTGGGGCAGGGGGCCTCATGAGCAGTTCTTC. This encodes CSVDGWGRGPHEQFF.

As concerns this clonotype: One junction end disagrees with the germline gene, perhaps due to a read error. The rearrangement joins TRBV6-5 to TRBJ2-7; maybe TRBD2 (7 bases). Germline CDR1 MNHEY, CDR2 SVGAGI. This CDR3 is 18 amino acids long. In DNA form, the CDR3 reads TGTGCCGGCAGTTACTCGATTTTCCCGGGGGGCGCCTACAATGAGCAGTACTTC. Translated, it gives CAGSYSIFPGGAYNEQYF.

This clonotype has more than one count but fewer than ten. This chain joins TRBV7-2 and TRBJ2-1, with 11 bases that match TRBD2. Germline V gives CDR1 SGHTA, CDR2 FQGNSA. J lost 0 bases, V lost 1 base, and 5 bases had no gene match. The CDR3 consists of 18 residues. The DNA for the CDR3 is TGTGCCAGCAGCTTAGTGGGACTAGCGGCGAGCTCCTACAATGAGCAGTTCTTC. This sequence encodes CASSLVGLAASSYNEQFF.

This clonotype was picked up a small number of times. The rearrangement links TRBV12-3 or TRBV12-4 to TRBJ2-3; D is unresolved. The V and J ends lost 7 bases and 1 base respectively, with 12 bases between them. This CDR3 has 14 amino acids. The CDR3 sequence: CASTNDWGTDTQYF. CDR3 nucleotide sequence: TGTGCCAGCACCAACGACTGGGGCACAGATACGCAGTATTTT.

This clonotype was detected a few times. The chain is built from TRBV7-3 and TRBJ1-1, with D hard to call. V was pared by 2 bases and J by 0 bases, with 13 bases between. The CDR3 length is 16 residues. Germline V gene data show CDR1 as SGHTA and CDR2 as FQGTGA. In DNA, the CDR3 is TGTGCCAGCAGCTTACGAGCGGGAGACATGAACACTGAAGCTTTCTTT. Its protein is CASSLRAGDMNTEAFF.

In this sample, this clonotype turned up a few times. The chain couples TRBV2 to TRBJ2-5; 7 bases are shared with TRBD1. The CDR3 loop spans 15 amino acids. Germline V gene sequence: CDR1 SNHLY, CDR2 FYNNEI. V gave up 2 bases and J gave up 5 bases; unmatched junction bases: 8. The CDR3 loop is CASSENRGVLETQYF. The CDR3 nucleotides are TGTGCCAGCAGTGAAAACAGGGGAGTTCTGGAGACCCAGTACTTC.

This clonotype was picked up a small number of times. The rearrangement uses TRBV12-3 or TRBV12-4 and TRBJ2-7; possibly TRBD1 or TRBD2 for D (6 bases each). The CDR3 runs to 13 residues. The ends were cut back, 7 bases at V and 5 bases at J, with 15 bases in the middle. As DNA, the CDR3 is TGTGCCAGCACCAACGGAGGGGGAAACGAGCAGTACTTC. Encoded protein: CASTNGGGNEQYF.

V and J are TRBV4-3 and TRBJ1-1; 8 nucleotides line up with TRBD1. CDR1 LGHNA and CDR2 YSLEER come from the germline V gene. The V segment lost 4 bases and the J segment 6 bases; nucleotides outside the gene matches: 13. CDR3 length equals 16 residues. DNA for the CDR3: TGCGCCAGCAGCCGAAGCAGGGGACAGGTGGGCGCTGAAGCTTTCTTT. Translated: CASSRSRGQVGAEAFF.

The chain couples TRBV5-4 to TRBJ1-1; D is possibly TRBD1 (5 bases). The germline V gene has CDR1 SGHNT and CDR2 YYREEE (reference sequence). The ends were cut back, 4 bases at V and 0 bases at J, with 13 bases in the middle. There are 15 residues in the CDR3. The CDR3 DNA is TGTGCCAGCAGCGTAACCCAGGGAATGAACACTGAAGCTTTCTTT. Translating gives CASSVTQGMNTEAFF.

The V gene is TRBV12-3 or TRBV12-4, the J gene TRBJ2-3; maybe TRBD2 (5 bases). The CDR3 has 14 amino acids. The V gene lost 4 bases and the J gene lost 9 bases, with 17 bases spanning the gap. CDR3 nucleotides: TGTGCCAGCAGTTATGCAGGATCTCGGGAAACGCAGTATTTT. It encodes CASSYAGSRETQYF.

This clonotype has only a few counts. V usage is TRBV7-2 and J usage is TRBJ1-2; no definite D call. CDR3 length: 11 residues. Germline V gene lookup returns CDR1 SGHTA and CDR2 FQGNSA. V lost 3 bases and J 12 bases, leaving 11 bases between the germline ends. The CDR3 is CASSFAVMNTF. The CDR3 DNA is TGTGCCAGCAGCTTTGCAGTCATGAACACCTTC.

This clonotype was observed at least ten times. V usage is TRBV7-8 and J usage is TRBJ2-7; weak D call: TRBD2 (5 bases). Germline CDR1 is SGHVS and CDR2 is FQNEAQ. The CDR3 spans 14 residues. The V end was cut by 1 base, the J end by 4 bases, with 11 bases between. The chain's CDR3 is CASSLGAVDYEQYF. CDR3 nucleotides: TGTGCCAGCAGCTTAGGAGCGGTGGATTACGAGCAGTACTTC.

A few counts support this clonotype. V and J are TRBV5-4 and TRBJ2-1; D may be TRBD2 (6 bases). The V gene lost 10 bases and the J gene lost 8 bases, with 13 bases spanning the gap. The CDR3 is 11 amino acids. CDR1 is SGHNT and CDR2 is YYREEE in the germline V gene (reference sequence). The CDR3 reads CAAQGLDEQFF. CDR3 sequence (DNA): TGTGCCGCCCAGGGACTGGATGAGCAGTTCTTC. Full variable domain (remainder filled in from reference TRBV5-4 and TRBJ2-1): ETGVTQSPTHLIKTRGQQVTLRCSSQSGHNTVSWYQQALGQGPQFIFQYYREEENGRGNFPPRFSGLQFPNYSSELNVNALELDDSALYLCAAQGLDEQFFGPGTRLTVL.